Listed here are 20 T cell receptor beta chains from one sample, sequenced in a study of T cell repertoires in cytomegalovirus infection. TCRdb called the reads again in MiXCR, with one record for every CDR3 protein. This sample yields 100,000 to 150,000 distinct CDR3 sequences, of which about 10% are seen a single time; over 9% belongs to the top ten. The sample comprised PBMCs. These TCRs come from a human donor in good health (CMV status not recorded). Some clones in this sample may be carry-over from other donors' samples.

This clonotype was counted at least ten times. At one of its ends the junction is not consistent with the germline gene, which may arise from a read error. CDR3 bases: TGTGCCAGCAGTCTAGCGGGCGCAGGGGTAACCGAAGCTTTCTTT. It is translated as CASSLAGAGVTEAFF. The gene calls are TRBV12-3 or TRBV12-4 and TRBJ1-1, with a weak D call TRBD1 (6 bases). CDR3 length equals 15 residues.

Points on this clonotype: Just one base apart from a much larger clone, this may be a read error. This sequence joins TRBV19 and TRBJ1-2; 8 nucleotides match TRBD1. CDR3 length: 14 amino acids. Looked up from germline, CDR1 is LNHDA and CDR2 is SQIVND (reference sequence). In DNA, the CDR3 is TGTGCCAGTAACTCGGGACAGGCGAACTATGGCTACGCCTTC. Its translation: CASNSGQANYGYAF.

This clonotype was detected ten times or more. The V call is TRBV29-1, the J call TRBJ2-1; 8 positions agree with TRBD2. Unmatched junction bases numbered 6, after V lost 3 bases and J lost 8 bases. Germline lookup yields CDR1 SQVTM and CDR2 ANQGSEA. This CDR3 has 13 amino acids. CDR3 sequence reads: CSVDRTSIHEQFF. The CDR3 DNA follows: TGCAGCGTTGACCGGACTAGCATTCATGAGCAGTTCTTC.

This clonotype occurred many times. V usage is TRBV5-5 and J usage is TRBJ2-7, with D possibly called TRBD1 or TRBD2 (5 bases each). The CDR3 contains 15 residues. The V gene lost 4 bases and the J gene lost 4 bases, with 18 bases spanning the gap. Germline V gives CDR1 SGHKS, CDR2 YYEKEE (reference sequence). This CDR3 is CASSQELGPLYEQYF. The CDR3 DNA is TGTGCCAGCAGCCAGGAATTGGGACCGCTATACGAGCAGTACTTC.

This clonotype was detected ten times or more. CDR3 sequence (DNA): TGTGCCAGTAGTATTAAAGATACGCAGTATTTT. This gives the protein CASSIKDTQYF. The genes are TRBV19 and TRBJ2-3, with D unresolved. Germline CDR1 LNHDA, CDR2 SQIVND (reference sequence). This CDR3 spans 11 amino acids. The V end was cut by 3 bases, the J end by 5 bases, with 3 bases between.

The V call is TRBV29-1, the J call TRBJ2-2; D gene unclear. CDR3 size: 14 residues. The V gene's germline CDR1 is SQVTM and CDR2 ANQGSEA. Deletions cut 4 bases from V and 4 bases from J, with 13 bases between. The DNA for the CDR3 is TGCAGCGTTGCCAGAGAAGATTCCACCGGGGAGCTGTTTTTT. The encoded protein is CSVAREDSTGELFF.

The genes are TRBV7-9 and TRBJ1-2, with D hard to call. V gave up 5 bases and J gave up 4 bases, with 17 bases separating them. The CDR3 totals 15 residues. Looked up from germline, CDR1 is SEHNR and CDR2 is FQNEAQ (reference sequence). CDR3 in DNA: TGTGCCAGCAGCCATCCCAACAGTTTAATCTATGGCTACACCTTC. Its protein is CASSHPNSLIYGYTF.

This chain connects TRBV2 to TRBJ2-6; D not resolved. This CDR3 spans 16 amino acids. The V end lost 3 bases, the J end lost 1 base, and 10 bases lay between the germline ends. CDR1 and CDR2 from the germline V gene are SNHLY and FYNNEI. CDR3 sequence: CASSEPGGSGANVLTF. CDR3 nucleotides: TGTGCCAGCAGTGAGCCCGGTGGTTCTGGGGCCAACGTCCTGACTTTC.

This clonotype appeared many times. V usage is TRBV7-9 and J usage is TRBJ1-1; weak D call: TRBD1 (5 bases). V dropped 4 bases and J dropped 10 bases, with 16 bases sitting between them. Germline loops: CDR1 SEHNR, CDR2 FQNEAQ (reference sequence). The CDR3 has 13 amino acids. CDR3: CASSSSDGGGAFF. CDR3 bases: TGTGCCAGCAGCTCAAGCGACGGGGGGGGAGCTTTCTTT. Full variable domain (missing parts from reference TRBV7-9 and TRBJ1-1): DTGVSQNPRHKITKRGQNVTFRCDPISEHNRLYWYRQTLGQGPEFLTYFQNEAQLEKSRLLSDRFSAERPKGSFSTLEIQRTEQGDSAMYLCASSSSDGGGAFFGQGTRLTVV.

There are many counts of this clonotype. J is TRBJ1-2 and V is TRBV7-9, with a possible D match to TRBD1 (5 bases). The CDR3 spans 15 residues. In germline, CDR1 is SEHNR, CDR2 FQNEAQ (reference sequence). The V end lost 4 bases, the J end lost 3 bases, and 15 bases lay between the germline ends. CDR3 sequence (DNA): TGTGCCAGCAGCTGGACTGGGACCCGCGACTATGGCTACACCTTC. Amino acid sequence: CASSWTGTRDYGYTF.

This clonotype has only a few counts. The J gene is TRBJ2-2, the V gene TRBV9; D is tentatively TRBD1 or TRBD2 (5 bases each). Germline assignment: CDR1 SGDLS and CDR2 YYNGEE. There are 14 residues in the CDR3. The V end lost 4 bases, the J end lost 6 bases, and 13 bases lay between the germline ends. The CDR3 protein is CASSLGVSPGELFF. As DNA, the CDR3 is TGTGCCAGCAGCCTGGGGGTGTCCCCCGGGGAGCTGTTTTTT.

This clonotype was recorded many times. This rearrangement joins TRBV5-1 to TRBJ2-7, with TRBD1 identical over 9 bases. V gave up 4 bases and J gave up 6 bases; unmatched junction bases: 14. Germline V gives CDR1 SGHRS, CDR2 YFSETQ. The CDR3 is made up of 16 amino acids. The CDR3 is CASSPGTGPLATEQYF. As DNA, the CDR3 is TGCGCCAGCAGCCCCGGGACAGGGCCTCTAGCAACCGAGCAGTACTTC.

There are many counts of this clonotype. The V call is TRBV6-5, the J call TRBJ1-1; tentatively, D is TRBD1 (5 bases). The CDR3 is made up of 14 amino acids. Trimming removed 2 bases from V and 0 bases from J, with 7 bases in between. The V gene's germline CDR1 is MNHEY and CDR2 SVGAGI. Written as DNA, the CDR3 is TGTGCCAGCAGTTACCAGGGAATGAACACTGAAGCTTTCTTT. Translated: CASSYQGMNTEAFF.

This clonotype was detected only a few times. The chain employs TRBV5-1 and TRBJ2-2; 14 bases align to TRBD2. The CDR3 spans 17 residues. V shed 4 bases, J shed 4 bases, and the junction held 6 bases outside the gene matches. The germline gives CDR1 SGHRS, CDR2 YFSETQ. The CDR3 coding sequence is TGCGCCAGCAGCGTGGGACTAGCGGGGGTCCTCACCGGGGAGCTGTTTTTT. Translated: CASSVGLAGVLTGELFF.

At least ten counts were recorded for this clonotype. The genes are TRBV6-6 and TRBJ1-1, with D possibly being TRBD1 (6 bases). V was cut by 3 bases and J by 0 bases, with 11 bases left in between. Germline V gives CDR1 MNHNY, CDR2 SVGAGI (reference sequence). There are 15 residues in the CDR3. CDR3 DNA sequence: TGTGCCAGCAGTTATCCAGGGGTTATGAACACTGAAGCTTTCTTT. It specifies CASSYPGVMNTEAFF.

As regards this clonotype: This may be a read error, as it is one base from a much larger clone. J is TRBJ2-7 and V is TRBV7-8; D remains ambiguous. From germline, CDR1 is SGHVS and CDR2 FQNEAQ. The CDR3 has 14 amino acids. As DNA, the CDR3 is TGTGCCAGCACCTTACCGGGTTTGGACTACGAGCAGTACTTC. Translating it yields CASTLPGLDYEQYF.

This clonotype was recorded many times. The chain is built from TRBV14 and TRBJ2-7; the match to TRBD1 covers 7 bases. In germline, CDR1 is SGHDN, CDR2 FVKESK. CDR3 length: 16 residues. Trimming removed 3 bases from V and 0 bases from J; junction bases left unmatched: 8. The CDR3 region has the DNA TGTGCCAGCAGCCACCACACAGGGGCCAGCTCCTACGAGCAGTACTTC. Protein sequence: CASSHHTGASSYEQYF.

The table lists this clonotype with many counts. This chain links TRBV7-3 with TRBJ2-5; either TRBD1 or TRBD2 may fit D (6 bases each). CDR1 is SGHTA, CDR2 FQGTGA, per germline. The CDR3 runs to 17 residues. V was shortened by 0 bases and J by 1 base, with 15 bases between the two germline ends. The DNA of the CDR3 is TGTGCCAGCAGCTTAACCGGGGGCTCTAACTCCCAAGAGACCCAGTACTTC. Encoded protein: CASSLTGGSNSQETQYF.

This clonotype occurred a few times. This chain uses TRBV12-3 or TRBV12-4 with TRBJ1-1; D gene uncertain. Trimming shortened V by 3 bases and J by 5 bases, and 13 bases separated the two germline ends. The CDR3 sequence is 14 residues long. CDR3 coding DNA: TGTGCCAGCAGTTTGGAGGGATCAAATACTGAAGCTTTCTTT. Its translation is CASSLEGSNTEAFF.

This clonotype has a count of ten or more. The chain joins TRBV29-1 to TRBJ2-5; D might be TRBD1 (5 bases). Germline values: CDR1 SQVTM, CDR2 ANQGSEA. V was trimmed by 7 bases and J by 2 bases, leaving 17 bases between them. This CDR3 is 14 amino acids long. The CDR3, as DNA: TGCAGCGCTCTGGGAAGGACACTTCAAGAGACCCAGTACTTC. Translation gives CSALGRTLQETQYF.